The rows below give T cell receptor beta chains drawn from one sample of a study of T cell responses to AZD1222 COVID-19 vaccine. Libraries were prepared by immunoSEQ multiplex PCR; TCRdb keeps only in-frame clonotypes and omits some of them. The data show about 170,000 clones, with more than 90% seen just once and 1.5% to 2% held by the top ten. Sequences were derived from peripheral blood, sampled on day 0 of AZD1222 vaccination. All receptors derive from an adult in good health. CDR3s include the opening cysteine and the closing phenylalanine or tryptophan. D genes are given only for firm matches.

CDR3	D	V	J
CASSLTTDTQYF	NA	TRBV11-2	TRBJ2-3
CACLTVYMNTEAFF	NA	TRBV30	TRBJ1-1
CASSERQGGQPQHF	TRBD1	TRBV6-1	TRBJ1-5
CASSPGTTWTGAFF	NA	TRBV3-1/TRBV3-2	TRBJ1-1
CASSLDGRGVGGYEQYF	NA	TRBV11-2	TRBJ2-7
CAWSVSSPLHF	NA	TRBV30	TRBJ1-6
CASSLKGASYQETQYF	NA	TRBV13	TRBJ2-5
CASSHYRGTEAFF	NA	TRBV4-2	TRBJ1-1
CASSLESNYEQYF	NA	TRBV5-4	TRBJ2-7
CASSLTGKTGGNTEAFF	TRBD1	TRBV7-3	TRBJ1-1
CASSDGQGAFEKLFF	TRBD1	TRBV5-1	TRBJ1-4
CASSRGHLNTEAFF	NA	TRBV19	TRBJ1-1
CASSPGLAGLAYEQYF	TRBD2	TRBV19	TRBJ2-7
CASSSRGQIYNEQFF	TRBD1	TRBV7-9	TRBJ2-1
CASSRGVNTEAFF	NA	TRBV11-2	TRBJ1-1
CASSLGGGNTEAFF	NA	TRBV4-1	TRBJ1-1
CASSLEGQNTDTQYF	TRBD1	TRBV11-2	TRBJ2-3
CASSSVGDPEDEQFF	NA	TRBV5-1	TRBJ2-1
CAIRTQGGGSYEQYF	NA	TRBV10-3	TRBJ2-7
CASSARLGVSGNTIYF	NA	TRBV9	TRBJ1-3
CASSPLTGTGYTF	NA	TRBV25-1	TRBJ1-2
CASSYLIEQFF	NA	TRBV12-3/TRBV12-4	TRBJ2-1
CASSDSSGGSSDTQYF	TRBD2	TRBV6-4	TRBJ2-3
CSVEGGPPSSSYNEQFF	NA	TRBV29-1	TRBJ2-1
CASSLATAGEQFF	NA	TRBV7-7	TRBJ2-1
CASGFTSGNSYEQYF	TRBD2	TRBV12-5	TRBJ2-7
CASSGKGTGKSGYGYTF	TRBD1	TRBV25-1	TRBJ1-2
CSAKFGYEQYF	NA	TRBV20-1	TRBJ2-7
CASSSQTGNTGELFF	NA	TRBV27	TRBJ2-2
CASSQVLGSGRTHTQYF	TRBD2	TRBV4-1	TRBJ2-3
CASSYPGTGAFF	NA	TRBV6-5	TRBJ1-1
CASSLAQGSNGYTF	NA	TRBV5-1	TRBJ1-2